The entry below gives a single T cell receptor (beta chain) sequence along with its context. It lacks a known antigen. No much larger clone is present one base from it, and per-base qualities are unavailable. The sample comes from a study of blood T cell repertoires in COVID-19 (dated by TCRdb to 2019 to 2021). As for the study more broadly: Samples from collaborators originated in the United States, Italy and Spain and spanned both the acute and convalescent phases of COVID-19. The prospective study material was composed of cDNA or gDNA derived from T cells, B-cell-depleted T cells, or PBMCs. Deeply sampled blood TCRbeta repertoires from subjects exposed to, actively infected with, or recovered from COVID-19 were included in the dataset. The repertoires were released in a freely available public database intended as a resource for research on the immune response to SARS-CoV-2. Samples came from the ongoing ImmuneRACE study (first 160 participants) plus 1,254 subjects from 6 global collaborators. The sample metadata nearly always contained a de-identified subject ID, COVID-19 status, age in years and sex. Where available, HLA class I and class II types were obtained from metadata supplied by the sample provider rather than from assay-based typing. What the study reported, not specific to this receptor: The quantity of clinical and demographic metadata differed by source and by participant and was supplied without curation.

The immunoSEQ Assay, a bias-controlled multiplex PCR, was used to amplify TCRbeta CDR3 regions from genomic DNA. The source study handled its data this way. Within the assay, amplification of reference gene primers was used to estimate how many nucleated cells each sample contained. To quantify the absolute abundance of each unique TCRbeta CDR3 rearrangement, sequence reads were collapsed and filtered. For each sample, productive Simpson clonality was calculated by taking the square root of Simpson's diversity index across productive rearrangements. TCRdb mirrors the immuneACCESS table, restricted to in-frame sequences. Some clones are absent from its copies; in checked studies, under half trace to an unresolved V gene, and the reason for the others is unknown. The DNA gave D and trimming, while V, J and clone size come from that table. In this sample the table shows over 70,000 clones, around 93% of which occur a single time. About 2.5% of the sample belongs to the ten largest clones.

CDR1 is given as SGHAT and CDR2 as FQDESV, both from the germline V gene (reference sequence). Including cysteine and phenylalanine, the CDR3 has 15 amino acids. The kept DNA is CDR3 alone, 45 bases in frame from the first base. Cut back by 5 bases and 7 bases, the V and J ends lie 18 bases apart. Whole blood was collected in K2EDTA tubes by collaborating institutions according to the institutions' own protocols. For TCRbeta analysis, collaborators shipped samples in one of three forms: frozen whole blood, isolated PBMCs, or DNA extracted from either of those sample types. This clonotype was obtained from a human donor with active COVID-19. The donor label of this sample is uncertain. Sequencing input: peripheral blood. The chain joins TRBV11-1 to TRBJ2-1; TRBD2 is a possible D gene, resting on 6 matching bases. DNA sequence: TGTGCCAGCAGCCCCGGGACCCTAGGGAGGAATGAGCAGTTCTTC. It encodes CASSPGTLGRNEQFF.